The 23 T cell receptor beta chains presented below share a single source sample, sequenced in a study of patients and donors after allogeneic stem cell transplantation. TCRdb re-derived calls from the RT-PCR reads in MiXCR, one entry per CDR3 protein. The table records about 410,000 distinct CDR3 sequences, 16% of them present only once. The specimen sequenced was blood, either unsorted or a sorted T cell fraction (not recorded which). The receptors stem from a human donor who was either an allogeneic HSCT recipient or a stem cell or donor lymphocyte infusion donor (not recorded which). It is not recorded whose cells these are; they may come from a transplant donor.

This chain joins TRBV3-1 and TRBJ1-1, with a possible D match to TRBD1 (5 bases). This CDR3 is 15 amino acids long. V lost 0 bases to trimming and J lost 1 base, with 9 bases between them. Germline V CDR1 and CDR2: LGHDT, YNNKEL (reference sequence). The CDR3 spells CASSQEKQGNTEAFF. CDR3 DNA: TGTGCCAGCAGCCAAGAAAAGCAGGGGAACACTGAAGCTTTCTTT.

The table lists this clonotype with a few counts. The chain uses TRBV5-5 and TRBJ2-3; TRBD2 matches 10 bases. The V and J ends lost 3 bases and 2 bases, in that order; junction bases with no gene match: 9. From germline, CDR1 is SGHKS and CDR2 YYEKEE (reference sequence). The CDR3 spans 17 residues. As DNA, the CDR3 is TGTGCCAGCAGCTCACTAAGGACTAGCGGATTCACAGATACGCAGTATTTT. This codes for CASSSLRTSGFTDTQYF.

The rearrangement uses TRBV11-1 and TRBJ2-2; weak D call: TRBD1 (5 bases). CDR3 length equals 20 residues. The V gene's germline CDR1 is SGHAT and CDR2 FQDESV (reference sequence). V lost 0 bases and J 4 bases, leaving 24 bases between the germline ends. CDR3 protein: CASSLAAVGRVRLSTGELFF. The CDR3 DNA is TGTGCCAGCAGCTTAGCGGCCGTGGGCAGGGTACGATTAAGCACCGGGGAGCTGTTTTTT.

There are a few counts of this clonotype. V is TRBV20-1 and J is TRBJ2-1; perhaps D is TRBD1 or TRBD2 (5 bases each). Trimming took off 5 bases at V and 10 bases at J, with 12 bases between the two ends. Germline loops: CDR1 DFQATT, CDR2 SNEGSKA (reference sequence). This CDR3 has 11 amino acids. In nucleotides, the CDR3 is TGCAGTGCTGCTGGGACCGGCGAGCAGTTCTTC. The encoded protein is CSAAGTGEQFF.

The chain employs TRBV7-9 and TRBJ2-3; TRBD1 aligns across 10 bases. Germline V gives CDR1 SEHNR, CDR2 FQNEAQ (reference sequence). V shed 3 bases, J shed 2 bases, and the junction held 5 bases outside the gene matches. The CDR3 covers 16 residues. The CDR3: CASSLTGGQTTDTQYF. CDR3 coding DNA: TGTGCCAGCAGCTTGACAGGGGGCCAAACCACAGATACGCAGTATTTT.

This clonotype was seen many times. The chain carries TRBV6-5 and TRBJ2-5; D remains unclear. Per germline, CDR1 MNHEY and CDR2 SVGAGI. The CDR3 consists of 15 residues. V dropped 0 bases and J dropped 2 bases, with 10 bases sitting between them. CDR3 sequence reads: CASSYSYDRQETQYF. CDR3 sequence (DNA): TGTGCCAGCAGTTACTCCTACGACCGACAAGAGACCCAGTACTTC.

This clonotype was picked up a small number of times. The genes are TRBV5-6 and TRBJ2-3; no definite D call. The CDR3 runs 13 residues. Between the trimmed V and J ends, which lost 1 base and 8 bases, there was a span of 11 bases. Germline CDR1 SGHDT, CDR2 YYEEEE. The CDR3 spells CASSLSGRSTQYF. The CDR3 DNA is TGTGCCAGCAGCTTGTCCGGACGGAGTACGCAGTATTTT.

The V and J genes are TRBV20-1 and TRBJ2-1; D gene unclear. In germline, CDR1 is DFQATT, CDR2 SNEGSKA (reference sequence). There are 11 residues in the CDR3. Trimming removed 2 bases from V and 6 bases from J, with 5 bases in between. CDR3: CSARPPNEQFF. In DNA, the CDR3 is TGCAGTGCTAGACCTCCCAATGAGCAGTTCTTC.

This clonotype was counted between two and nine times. The chain's CDR3 is CASSLKGAREQYF. CDR3 sequence (DNA): TGTGCCAGCAGCTTGAAGGGGGCGAGGGAGCAGTACTTC. This chain links TRBV13 with TRBJ2-7, with 7 bases that match TRBD1. The CDR3 sequence is 13 residues long. Trimming cost V 3 bases and J 7 bases; bases outside gene matches: 6. Germline V lookup: CDR1 PRHDT, CDR2 FYEKMQ (reference sequence).

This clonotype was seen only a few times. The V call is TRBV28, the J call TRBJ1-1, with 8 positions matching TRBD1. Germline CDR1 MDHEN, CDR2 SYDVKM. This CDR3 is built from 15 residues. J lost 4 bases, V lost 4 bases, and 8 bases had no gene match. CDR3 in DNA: TGTGCCAGCAGTTCGCCACAGGGGGTAGCCACTGAAGCTTTCTTT. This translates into CASSSPQGVATEAFF. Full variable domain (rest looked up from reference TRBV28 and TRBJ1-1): DVKVTQSSRYLVKRTGEKVFLECVQDMDHENMFWYRQDPGLGLRLIYFSYDVKMKEKGDIPEGYSVSREKKERFSLILESASTNQTSMYLCASSSPQGVATEAFFGQGTRLTVV.

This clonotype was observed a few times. CDR3 bases: TGTGCCAGCAGTGGACAGAGACCCTACGAGCAGTACTTC. Its translation is CASSGQRPYEQYF. This chain connects TRBV25-1 to TRBJ2-7; a possible D gene is TRBD1 (5 bases). V was clipped by 4 bases and J by 2 bases, with 9 bases between them. The germline gives CDR1 MGHDK, CDR2 SYGVNS. This CDR3 is 13 amino acids long.

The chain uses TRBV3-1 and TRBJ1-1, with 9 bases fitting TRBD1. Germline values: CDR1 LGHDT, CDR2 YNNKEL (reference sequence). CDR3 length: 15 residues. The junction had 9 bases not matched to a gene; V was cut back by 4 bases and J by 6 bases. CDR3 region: CASSRTGTGTSEAFF. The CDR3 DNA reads TGTGCCAGCAGCCGAACCGGGACAGGGACGTCTGAAGCTTTCTTT.

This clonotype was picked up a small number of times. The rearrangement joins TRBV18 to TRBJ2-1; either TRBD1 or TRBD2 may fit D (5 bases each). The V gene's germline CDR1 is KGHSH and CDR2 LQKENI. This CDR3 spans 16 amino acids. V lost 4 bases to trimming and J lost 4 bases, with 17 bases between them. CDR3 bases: TGTGCCAGCTCACGGCCCGGGACCGGCTTTTACAATGAGCAGTTCTTC. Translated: CASSRPGTGFYNEQFF.

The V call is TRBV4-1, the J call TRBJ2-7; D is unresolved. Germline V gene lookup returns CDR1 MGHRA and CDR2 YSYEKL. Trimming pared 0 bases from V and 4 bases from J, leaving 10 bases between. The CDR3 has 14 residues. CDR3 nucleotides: TGCGCCAGCAGCCAAGACAAGGTGGGTTACGAGCAGTACTTC. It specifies CASSQDKVGYEQYF.

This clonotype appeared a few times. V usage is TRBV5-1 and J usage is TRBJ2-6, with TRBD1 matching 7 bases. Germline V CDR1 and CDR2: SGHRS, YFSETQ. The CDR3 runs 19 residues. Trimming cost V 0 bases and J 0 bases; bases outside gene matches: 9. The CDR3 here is CASSLAGDSQSSGANVLTF. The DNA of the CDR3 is TGCGCCAGCAGCTTGGCCGGGGACAGTCAAAGCTCTGGGGCCAACGTCCTGACTTTC.

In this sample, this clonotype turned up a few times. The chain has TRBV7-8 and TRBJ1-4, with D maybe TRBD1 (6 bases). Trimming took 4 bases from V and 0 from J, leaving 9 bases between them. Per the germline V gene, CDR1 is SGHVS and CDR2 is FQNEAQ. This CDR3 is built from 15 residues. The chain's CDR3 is CASSWGPATNEKLFF. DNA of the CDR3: TGTGCCAGCAGCTGGGGGCCAGCAACTAATGAAAAACTGTTTTTT.

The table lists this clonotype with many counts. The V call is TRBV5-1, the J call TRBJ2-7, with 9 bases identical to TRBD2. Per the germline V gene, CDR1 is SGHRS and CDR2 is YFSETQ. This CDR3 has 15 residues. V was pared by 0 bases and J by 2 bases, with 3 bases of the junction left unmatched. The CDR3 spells CASSLVGGRAYEQYF. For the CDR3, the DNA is TGCGCCAGCAGCTTGGTTGGCGGGAGGGCCTACGAGCAGTACTTC.

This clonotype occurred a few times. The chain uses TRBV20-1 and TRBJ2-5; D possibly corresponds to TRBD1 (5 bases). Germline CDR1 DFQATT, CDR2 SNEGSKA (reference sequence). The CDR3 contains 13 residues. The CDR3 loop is CTSLGVYRETQYF. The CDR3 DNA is TGCACCTCCCTAGGGGTCTACCGTGAGACCCAGTACTTC.

The CDR3 is CASSLSGFDEAFF. DNA of the CDR3: TGTGCCAGCAGCCTTTCAGGGTTTGATGAAGCTTTCTTT. This chain links TRBV7-9 with TRBJ1-1; a weak D match, TRBD1 (5 bases). V lost 5 bases to trimming and J lost 7 bases, with 14 bases between them. The CDR3 length is 13 residues. CDR1 SEHNR and CDR2 FQNEAQ come from the germline V gene (reference sequence). The whole variable domain, remainder taken from reference TRBV7-9 and TRBJ1-1, is DTGVSQNPRHKITKRGQNVTFRCDPISEHNRLYWYRQTLGQGPEFLTYFQNEAQLEKSRLLSDRFSAERPKGSFSTLEIQRTEQGDSAMYLCASSLSGFDEAFFGQGTRLTVV.

This CDR3 reads CSAGLAGASPDTQYF. The CDR3 DNA sequence: TGCAGTGCTGGACTAGCGGGGGCCAGCCCAGATACGCAGTATTTT. The V gene is TRBV20-1, the J gene TRBJ2-3; 13 positions match TRBD2. The CDR3 is 15 residues long. Per germline, CDR1 DFQATT and CDR2 SNEGSKA (reference sequence). V was pared by 5 bases and J by 4 bases, with 6 bases of the junction left unmatched.

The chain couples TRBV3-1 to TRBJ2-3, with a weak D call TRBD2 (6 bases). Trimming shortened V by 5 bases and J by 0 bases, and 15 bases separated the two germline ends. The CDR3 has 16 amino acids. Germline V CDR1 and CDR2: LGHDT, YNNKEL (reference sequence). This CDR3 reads CASSFVAAASTDTQYF. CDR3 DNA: TGTGCCAGCAGCTTCGTAGCGGCCGCTAGCACAGATACGCAGTATTTT.

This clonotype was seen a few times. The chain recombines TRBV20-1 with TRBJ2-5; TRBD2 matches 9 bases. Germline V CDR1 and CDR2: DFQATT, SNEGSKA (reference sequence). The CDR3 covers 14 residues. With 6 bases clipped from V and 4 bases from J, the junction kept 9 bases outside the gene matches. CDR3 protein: CSAERGLARETQYF. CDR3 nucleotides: TGCAGTGCGGAGAGAGGACTAGCGAGAGAGACCCAGTACTTC.

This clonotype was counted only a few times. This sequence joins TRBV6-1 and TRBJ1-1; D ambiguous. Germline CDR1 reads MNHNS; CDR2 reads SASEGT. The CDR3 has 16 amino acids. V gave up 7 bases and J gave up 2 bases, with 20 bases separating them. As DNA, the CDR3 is TGTGCCAGCACTAGAGGGATGCGGGTTCTCAACACTGAAGCTTTCTTT. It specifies CASTRGMRVLNTEAFF.